The 10 T cell receptor beta chains below all came from one sample that was sequenced in a study of T cell repertoires in cytomegalovirus infection. No antigens are known for them. TCRdb used MiXCR to reprocess the reads, holding one entry per CDR3 protein. This table has just over 450,000 distinct CDR3 sequences, approximately 46% appearing once. The sample here was cultured PBMCs, taken from culture after CMV antigen stimulation. The receptors stem from a human donor in good health (CMV status not recorded). Some clones in this sample may be carry-over from other donors' samples.

J is TRBJ1-1 and V is TRBV12-5, with unresolved D. This CDR3 is built from 13 residues. Trimming took 1 base from V and 4 from J, leaving 7 bases between them. Germline values: CDR1 LGHNT, CDR2 FRNRAP. For the CDR3, the DNA is TGTGCTAGTGGTTTGGGTCAGATCACTGAAGCTTTCTTT. Protein product: CASGLGQITEAFF. The whole variable domain, filled in from reference TRBV12-5 and TRBJ1-1, reads DARVTQTPRHKVTEMGQEVTMRCQPILGHNTVFWYRQTMMQGLELLAYFRNRAPLDDSGMPKDRFSAEMPDATLATLKIQPSEPRDSAVYFCASGLGQITEAFFGQGTRLTVV.

This clonotype was observed once. The chain links TRBV15 to TRBJ2-7, with D maybe TRBD2 (7 bases). The length of the CDR3 is 14 residues. With 4 bases removed from V and 4 bases from J, the gap between germline ends came to 14 bases. Germline V gene data show CDR1 as LNHNV and CDR2 as YYDKDF (reference sequence). The CDR3 is CATSKGGQGYEQYF. The CDR3 bases are TGTGCCACCAGCAAGGGGGGGCAAGGTTACGAGCAGTACTTC.

This chain connects TRBV20-1 to TRBJ1-2; D is perhaps TRBD1 (5 bases). This CDR3 has 13 amino acids. V was shortened by 1 base and J by 14 bases, with 20 bases between the two germline ends. Germline CDR1 reads DFQATT; CDR2 reads SNEGSKA (reference sequence). CDR3 amino acids: CSARGGSGFYSTF. In DNA form, the CDR3 reads TGCAGTGCTAGAGGGGGGTCCGGCTTTTACTCTACCTTC.

This clonotype was recorded only once. V is TRBV7-8 and J is TRBJ2-3; 10 positions match TRBD1. Germline V CDR1 and CDR2: SGHVS, FQNEAQ. The CDR3 consists of 14 residues. Germline trimming cut 5 bases from V and 6 bases from J; bases unmatched to any gene: 5. The CDR3 spells CASSRDRGRDTQYF. The CDR3 nucleotides are TGTGCCAGCAGCCGGGACAGGGGAAGGGATACGCAGTATTTT.

This sequence joins TRBV18 and TRBJ2-3; D remains ambiguous. Germline V gene data show CDR1 as KGHSH and CDR2 as LQKENI. The CDR3 consists of 13 residues. V was pared by 1 base and J by 6 bases, with 8 bases between. The CDR3 coding sequence is TGTGCCAGCTCACCACAGGTTGCGGATACGCAGTATTTT. It yields the protein CASSPQVADTQYF.

The chain joins TRBV6-1 to TRBJ2-7, with a possible D match to TRBD1 (7 bases). The CDR3 is made up of 14 amino acids. In germline, CDR1 is MNHNS, CDR2 SASEGT. Between the trimmed V and J ends, which lost 7 bases and 4 bases, there was a span of 17 bases. The CDR3 nucleotides are TGTGCCAGCAAGGGGGGCGGGACAGATTACGAGCAGTACTTC. Translation gives CASKGGGTDYEQYF.

This clonotype has just a few counts. V is TRBV6-5 and J is TRBJ1-6, with D maybe TRBD1 (6 bases). Between the trimmed V and J ends, which lost 5 bases and 6 bases, there was a span of 11 bases. This CDR3 spans 14 amino acids. The germline gives CDR1 MNHEY, CDR2 SVGAGI. The CDR3: CASSLRGSNSPLHF. The CDR3 DNA sequence: TGTGCCAGCAGTCTCAGGGGATCTAATTCACCCCTCCACTTT.

The gene calls are TRBV2 and TRBJ2-3; no clear D gene. CDR3 length equals 13 residues. Germline CDR1 SNHLY, CDR2 FYNNEI. V was pared by 5 bases and J by 6 bases, with 12 bases between. The CDR3 here is CASSSLTGDTQYF. In nucleotides, the CDR3 is TGTGCCAGCAGTTCTCTGACTGGTGATACGCAGTATTTT. The whole variable domain, filled in from reference TRBV2 and TRBJ2-3, reads EPEVTQTPSHQVTQMGQEVILRCVPISNHLYFYWYRQILGQKVEFLVSFYNNEISEKSEIFDDQFSVERPDGSNFTLKIRSTKLEDSAMYFCASSSLTGDTQYFGPGTRLTVL.

The V and J genes are TRBV3-1 and TRBJ2-3, with D possibly TRBD2 on 5 matching bases. From germline, CDR1 is LGHDT and CDR2 YNNKEL (reference sequence). The CDR3 runs to 16 residues. The V end was cut by 2 bases, the J end by 2 bases, with 14 bases between. Here the CDR3 DNA reads TGTGCCAGCAGCCAACTGACGGACTTAACCACAGATACGCAGTATTTT. Its translation is CASSQLTDLTTDTQYF.

This clonotype was seen ten or more times. The genes are TRBV7-8 and TRBJ2-1; D is ambiguous. The CDR3 sequence is 13 residues long. Germline V lookup: CDR1 SGHVS, CDR2 FQNEAQ. Trimming stripped 0 bases from V and 4 bases from J, with 4 bases between. The CDR3: CASSLAQYNEQFF. CDR3 DNA: TGTGCCAGCAGCTTAGCCCAGTACAATGAGCAGTTCTTC.